Following are 30 T cell receptor beta chains from one sample sequenced in a study of T-cell reconstitution after alpha-beta-depleted transplantation in children. Researchers prepared the TCRbeta library using unique molecular identifiers, the study reports. TCRdb analysed the PCR reads with MiXCR anew, one entry per CDR3 protein. The table shows about 980,000 distinct CDR3 sequences, with about 31% occurring only once. Sequenced here: PBMCs, mostly from graft donor cells, sampled 360 days after TCRalphabeta/CD19-depleted stem cell transplant. The receptors derive from a boy in the first two years of life who had a stem cell transplant for SCID, so the T cells may come from the graft donor.

V usage is TRBV14 and J usage is TRBJ2-7; possibly TRBD1 for D (6 bases). The V end lost 5 bases, the J end lost 7 bases, and 18 bases lay between the germline ends. The CDR3 is 14 amino acids. Per germline, CDR1 SGHDN and CDR2 FVKESK. Here the CDR3 DNA reads TGTGCCAGCAGCATCGGGACACCTTGGGGGGAGCAGTACTTC. Protein sequence: CASSIGTPWGEQYF.

The chain has TRBV15 and TRBJ1-1, with unresolved D. Germline V gene sequence: CDR1 LNHNV, CDR2 YYDKDF (reference sequence). CDR3 length: 16 amino acids. V was trimmed by 0 bases and J by 4 bases, leaving 15 bases between them. CDR3 bases: TGTGCCACCAGCAGAGATTGGAGGGAGTTGGGCACTGAAGCTTTCTTT. Residues: CATSRDWRELGTEAFF.

This clonotype has a count of ten or more. V is TRBV12-3 or TRBV12-4 and J is TRBJ2-3; 7 bases line up with TRBD1. V lost 5 bases to trimming and J lost 2 bases; unmatched junction nucleotides: 7. The CDR3 is 15 residues long. The DNA of the CDR3 is TGTGCCAGCAGTCCAGACAGGGCTTTCACAGATACGCAGTATTTT. Amino acid sequence: CASSPDRAFTDTQYF.

There are many counts of this clonotype. The V and J genes are TRBV24-1 and TRBJ2-3; D is unresolved. V lost 3 bases, J lost 4 bases, and 16 bases lay in between. The CDR3 loop spans 16 amino acids. Germline CDR1 reads KGHDR; CDR2 reads SFDVKD. CDR3 nucleotides: TGTGCCACCAGTGATCCTACCGGGTCGACGCCAGATACGCAGTATTTT. Encoded protein: CATSDPTGSTPDTQYF.

In its sample, this clonotype was seen a few times. The V call is TRBV5-1, the J call TRBJ2-7, with D tentatively TRBD1 (7 bases). The V and J ends lost 0 bases and 9 bases respectively, with 28 bases between them. Germline V CDR1 and CDR2: SGHRS, YFSETQ. This CDR3 has 18 residues. The CDR3 here is CASSLALLGTVLSEGQYF. In nucleotides, the CDR3 is TGCGCCAGCAGCTTGGCACTTCTTGGGACAGTTTTATCGGAGGGGCAGTACTTC.

The CDR3 spells CASREQDTGELFF. The CDR3 DNA sequence: TGTGCCAGCAGGGAACAGGACACCGGGGAGCTGTTTTTT. The chain recombines TRBV2 with TRBJ2-2; possible D gene TRBD1, 5 bases. CDR3 size: 13 residues. Trimming removed 6 bases from V and 3 bases from J, with 8 bases in between. From germline, CDR1 is SNHLY and CDR2 FYNNEI.

The chain joins TRBV5-1 to TRBJ2-1; D is undetermined. The CDR3 extends over 11 amino acids. V lost 1 base and J 9 bases, leaving 5 bases between the germline ends. Germline lookup yields CDR1 SGHRS and CDR2 YFSETQ. CDR3 amino acids: CASSLSIEQFF. In DNA, the CDR3 is TGCGCCAGCAGCTTGTCCATTGAGCAGTTCTTC.

This clonotype has a handful of counts. V usage is TRBV9 and J usage is TRBJ2-3; 14 positions agree with TRBD2. V shed 0 bases, J shed 5 bases, and the junction held 8 bases outside the gene matches. The CDR3 extends over 18 amino acids. The V gene's germline CDR1 is SGDLS and CDR2 YYNGEE. The CDR3 spells CASSVGKTSGGARDTQYF. The CDR3 DNA reads as TGTGCCAGCAGCGTAGGAAAGACTAGCGGGGGGGCCCGAGATACGCAGTATTTT.

This clonotype was recorded a few times. This chain links TRBV7-2 with TRBJ2-5; 7 nucleotides match TRBD2. V lost 1 base to trimming and J lost 10 bases; unmatched junction nucleotides: 0. The germline V gene has CDR1 SGHTA and CDR2 FQGNSA. The CDR3 has 11 residues. In DNA form, the CDR3 reads TGTGCCAGCAGCTTAGGCGGGAGCCAGTACTTC. Protein: CASSLGGSQYF.

CDR3 coding DNA: TGTGCCAGTAGTCAAAGCGGGTACCTTAGCTCCTACAATGAGCAGTTCTTC. Translation: CASSQSGYLSSYNEQFF. V is TRBV19 and J is TRBJ2-1, with D perhaps matching TRBD2 (6 bases). Germline values: CDR1 LNHDA, CDR2 SQIVND (reference sequence). The CDR3 extends over 17 amino acids. Between the trimmed V and J ends, which lost 5 bases and 0 bases, there was a span of 17 bases. Together with reference TRBV19 and TRBJ2-1, the CDR3 gives the full variable domain: DGGITQSPKYLFRKEGQNVTLSCEQNLNHDAMYWYRQDPGQGLRLIYYSQIVNDFQKGDIAEGYSVSREKKESFPLTVTSAQKNPTAFYLCASSQSGYLSSYNEQFFGPGTRLTVL.

This chain connects TRBV11-1 to TRBJ2-2, with TRBD2 matching 10 bases. Germline V CDR1 and CDR2: SGHAT, FQDESV (reference sequence). The CDR3 runs 17 residues. Germline trimming cut 5 bases from V and 4 bases from J; bases unmatched to any gene: 10. The CDR3 here is CASSPGGGLASTGELFF. CDR3 DNA: TGTGCCAGCAGCCCTGGGGGGGGACTAGCGAGCACCGGGGAGCTGTTTTTT. The entire variable domain, with the rest obtained from reference TRBV11-1 and TRBJ2-2, is as follows: EAEVAQSPRYKITEKSQAVAFWCDPISGHATLYWYRQILGQGPELLVQFQDESVVDDSQLPKDRFSAERLKGVDSTLKIQPAELGDSAMYLCASSPGGGLASTGELFFGEGSRLTVL.

This clonotype has more than one count but fewer than ten. The CDR3 reads CASRSSGGKETQYF. Here the CDR3 DNA reads TGCGCCAGCCGGTCTAGCGGGGGGAAGGAGACCCAGTACTTC. J is TRBJ2-5 and V is TRBV5-1, with 11 bases identical to TRBD2. V lost 7 bases, J lost 5 bases, and 7 bases stayed unmatched. This CDR3 has 14 residues. The germline V gene encodes CDR1 SGHRS and CDR2 YFSETQ.

V and J are TRBV7-3 and TRBJ2-3; D might be TRBD1 (5 bases). Germline V CDR1 and CDR2: SGHTA, FQGTGA. This CDR3 has 14 residues. V lost 5 bases and J lost 0, with 9 bases in between. CDR3 DNA: TGTGCCAGCAGCAAACAGGCTAGCACAGATACGCAGTATTTT. Translating gives CASSKQASTDTQYF.

CDR3 sequence reads: CASSVTGTHVQYF. The DNA of the CDR3 is TGTGCCAGCAGTGTGACCGGGACCCACGTTCAGTACTTC. The rearrangement links TRBV25-1 to TRBJ2-4; D might be TRBD1 or TRBD2, each matching 5 bases. The CDR3 contains 13 residues. CDR1 and CDR2 (germline): MGHDK, SYGVNS. Trimming shortened V by 4 bases and J by 11 bases, and 15 bases separated the two germline ends.

The chain carries TRBV6-4 and TRBJ2-1; 8 nucleotides align to TRBD1. Germline V gene data show CDR1 as MRHNA and CDR2 as SNTAGT. J lost 7 bases, V lost 0 bases, and 5 bases had no gene match. The CDR3 has 15 amino acids. The CDR3 sequence: CASSDSYRGWNEQFF. Here the CDR3 DNA reads TGTGCCAGCAGTGACTCCTACAGGGGGTGGAATGAGCAGTTCTTC.

The rearrangement links TRBV3-1 to TRBJ1-3; unclear D gene. Germline loops: CDR1 LGHDT, CDR2 YNNKEL (reference sequence). V gave up 1 base and J gave up 0 bases, with 10 bases separating them. The CDR3 runs 16 residues. Here the CDR3 reads CASSQARFYSGNTIYF. The CDR3 DNA reads as TGTGCCAGCAGCCAAGCCAGATTCTACTCTGGAAACACCATATATTTT.

The chain couples TRBV20-1 to TRBJ2-1, with 9 positions matching TRBD1. The germline V gene has CDR1 DFQATT and CDR2 SNEGSKA (reference sequence). V lost 1 base, J lost 8 bases, and 6 bases stayed unmatched. There are 14 residues in the CDR3. CDR3 loop: CSARVRTGVHEQFF. The CDR3 nucleotides are TGCAGTGCTAGAGTCCGGACAGGGGTACATGAGCAGTTCTTC.

The chain recombines TRBV24-1 with TRBJ2-7; possibly TRBD2 for D (6 bases). Trimming left V 7 bases short and J 2 bases short, with 11 bases between. Germline-derived CDR1 and CDR2 are KGHDR and SFDVKD. The CDR3 runs to 13 residues. CDR3 amino acids: CATRGLSPYEQYF. CDR3 coding DNA: TGTGCCACCAGGGGACTTTCCCCCTACGAGCAGTACTTC.

The gene calls are TRBV28 and TRBJ1-2; D is unresolved. V was shortened by 6 bases and J by 4 bases, with 6 bases between the two germline ends. Looked up from germline, CDR1 is MDHEN and CDR2 is SYDVKM. The CDR3 loop spans 11 amino acids. Here the CDR3 reads CASSHLYGYTF. Written as DNA, the CDR3 is TGTGCCAGCAGCCACCTCTATGGCTACACCTTC.

The chain recombines TRBV4-3 with TRBJ2-7; a weak D match, TRBD2 (5 bases). Trimming shortened V by 0 bases and J by 6 bases, and 9 bases separated the two germline ends. This CDR3 is 13 amino acids long. The germline gives CDR1 LGHNA, CDR2 YSLEER. The CDR3 sequence is CASSQERVSEQYF. The CDR3 DNA follows: TGCGCCAGCAGCCAAGAGCGGGTGTCCGAGCAGTACTTC.

The table lists this clonotype with a few counts. The chain is built from TRBV4-1 and TRBJ2-5; 11 bases are shared with TRBD1. Trimming removed 3 bases from V and 4 bases from J; junction bases left unmatched: 4. The germline V gene has CDR1 MGHRA and CDR2 YSYEKL. CDR3 length: 15 amino acids. The CDR3 here is CASSHVGTGGETQYF. The CDR3 nucleotides read TGCGCCAGCAGCCATGTCGGGACAGGGGGAGAGACCCAGTACTTC.

The table lists this clonotype with a few counts. The chain carries TRBV20-1 and TRBJ2-5; TRBD2 matches at 11 bases. The J segment lost 2 bases and the V segment lost 4 bases, leaving 6 bases of the junction unmatched. The CDR3 covers 15 residues. CDR1 is DFQATT, CDR2 SNEGSKA, per germline (reference sequence). This CDR3 reads CSATLAGEPQETQYF. As DNA, the CDR3 is TGCAGTGCTACACTAGCGGGGGAGCCACAAGAGACCCAGTACTTC.

This clonotype appeared a few times. CDR3 loop: CASSSGLQGAYEQYF. For the CDR3, the DNA is TGTGCCAGCAGTTCGGGATTACAGGGGGCCTACGAGCAGTACTTC. The chain recombines TRBV6-2 or TRBV6-3 with TRBJ2-7, with 8 bases identical to TRBD1. CDR1 MNHEY and CDR2 SVGEGT come from the germline V gene. The CDR3 has 15 residues. Trimming took 4 bases from V and 2 from J; bases not matched to a gene: 7.

The rearrangement links TRBV3-1 to TRBJ2-7; no definite D call. From germline, CDR1 is LGHDT and CDR2 YNNKEL (reference sequence). V lost 1 base to trimming and J lost 0 bases, with 10 bases between them. There are 15 residues in the CDR3. The CDR3, as DNA: TGTGCCAGCAGCCAAGTCCGGGCCAGCTCCTACGAGCAGTACTTC. Amino acids: CASSQVRASSYEQYF.

This clonotype was detected a few times. The chain has TRBV4-1 and TRBJ2-2, with TRBD1 identical over 10 bases. The CDR3 is made up of 16 amino acids. Looked up from germline, CDR1 is MGHRA and CDR2 is YSYEKL. Trimming cost V 1 base and J 2 bases; bases outside gene matches: 1. CDR3 nucleotide sequence: TGCGCCAGCAGCCAAGGACAGGGGGCCAACACCGGGGAGCTGTTTTTT. Translating gives CASSQGQGANTGELFF.

This clonotype was observed a few times. The rearrangement joins TRBV28 to TRBJ2-3; TRBD2 agrees at 11 bases. Looked up from germline, CDR1 is MDHEN and CDR2 is SYDVKM. V shed 5 bases and J 6 bases; nucleotides not matched to a gene: 10. This CDR3 spans 16 amino acids. CDR3 residues: CASSRSSGGRRDTQYF. CDR3 coding DNA: TGTGCCAGCAGTAGATCTAGCGGGGGGCGGCGGGATACGCAGTATTTT.

With regard to this clonotype: A junction end diverges from the germline sequence, so it may reflect a read error. The chain uses TRBV20-1 and TRBJ1-6; 8 bases agree with TRBD1. This CDR3 has 15 amino acids. Germline CDR1 DFQATT, CDR2 SNEGSKA (reference sequence). This CDR3 is CSARQTGDLNPPLHF. The DNA for the CDR3 is TGCAGTGCTAGACAGACAGGGGATCTTAATCCACCCCTCCACTTT.

The J gene is TRBJ2-5, the V gene TRBV12-3 or TRBV12-4; TRBD1 aligns across 8 bases. This CDR3 is 16 amino acids long. With 5 bases clipped from V and 3 bases from J, the junction kept 11 bases outside the gene matches. The CDR3 region has the DNA TGTGCCAGCAGTCCCTGGACAGGGCCCCCGAAAGAGACCCAGTACTTC. It specifies CASSPWTGPPKETQYF.

This clonotype was counted between two and nine times. This chain connects TRBV15 to TRBJ2-3; 7 bases match TRBD2. CDR1 LNHNV and CDR2 YYDKDF come from the germline V gene (reference sequence). The V segment lost 1 base and the J segment 8 bases; nucleotides outside the gene matches: 9. This CDR3 is 15 amino acids long. CDR3 sequence reads: CATSRASGAAGTQYF. Written as DNA, the CDR3 is TGTGCCACCAGCAGAGCCAGCGGGGCAGCAGGTACGCAGTATTTT. Filled out from reference TRBV15 and TRBJ2-3, the complete variable domain reads DAMVIQNPRYQVTQFGKPVTLSCSQTLNHNVMYWYQQKSSQAPKLLFHYYDKDFNNEADTPDNFQSRRPNTSFCFLDIRSPGLGDTAMYLCATSRASGAAGTQYFGPGTRLTVL.

This sequence joins TRBV10-1 and TRBJ2-3, with D perhaps matching TRBD2 (6 bases). Trimming took off 4 bases at V and 4 bases at J, with 12 bases between the two ends. The CDR3 extends over 14 amino acids. CDR1 is WNHNN and CDR2 is SYGVQD in the germline V gene (reference sequence). The CDR3: CASSATREPDTQYF. The DNA of the CDR3 is TGCGCCAGCAGTGCGACTAGAGAACCAGATACGCAGTATTTT.